A selection of T cell receptor beta chains follows, all from one sample in a study of cytomegalovirus exposure and HLA in healthy donors. Here immunoSEQ multiplex PCR was the method, and the copy in TCRdb shows in-frame clones only, minus some. This table has roughly 100,000 clones, approximately 83% appearing once. The sequencing input was PBMCs. These receptors all come from a female donor in good health and CMV-seropositive. Each CDR3 is given with its conserved first and last residue. A D gene is named only where the DNA matches it firmly. For some rows the clone size is stated as once, few or many, or as a class when expanded; others skip it.

J | size | V | D | DNA | CDR3
TRBJ1-1 | - | TRBV7-9 | - | TGTGCCAGCAGCTTACCCGTGACGGCAGGGCCCGCTGAAGCTTTCTTT | CASSLPVTAGPAEAFF
TRBJ2-4 | - | TRBV7-9 | - | TGTGCCAGCAGCTTAATACAGGGACCAAACATTCAGTACTTC | CASSLIQGPNIQYF
TRBJ2-7 | - | TRBV5-4 | TRBD2 | TGTGCCAGCAGCTTCGGGAGGTCCACCCTACGAGGGCAGTACTTC | CASSFGRSTLRGQYF
TRBJ2-1 | - | TRBV5-6 | TRBD1 | TGTGCCAGCAGTCTGACCCCCTCCCATGACAGGGAGCCGTTCTTC | CASSLTPSHDREPFF
TRBJ1-6 | - | TRBV9 | - | TGTGCCAGCAGCGTAGGATCAGGTTTTTATAATTCACCCCTCCACTTT | CASSVGSGFYNSPLHF
TRBJ2-7 | - | TRBV6-5 | TRBD1 | TGTGCCAGCAGTTGGGACAGGAGACGGTACGAGCAGTACTTC | CASSWDRRRYEQYF
TRBJ2-1 | - | TRBV27 | TRBD2 | TGTGCCAGCAGCCAGACTAGCGGGACCTACAATGAGCAGTTCTTC | CASSQTSGTYNEQFF
TRBJ2-4 | once | TRBV2 | TRBD1 | TGTGCCAGCAGTGAAAGGGGACAGGTGGTAAACATTCAGTACTTC | CASSERGQVVNIQYF
TRBJ1-2 | - | TRBV28 | - | TGTGCCACCCGACGCGGGGGCGGTGACTATGGCTACACCTTC | CATRRGGGDYGYTF
TRBJ2-1 | few | TRBV10-2 | TRBD2 | TGCGCCACCTCGAGGGGCGGGGGGGCCAACAATGAGCAGTTCTTC | CATSRGGGANNEQFF
TRBJ2-1 | - | TRBV29-1 | TRBD2 | TGCAGGACCAAAAGCGGGGCAAATGAGCAGTTCTTC | CRTKSGANEQFF
TRBJ1-4 | - | TRBV5-1 | TRBD1 | TGCGCCAGCAGCTTAGGACAGGGGCGAGCTAATGAAAAACTGTTTTTT | CASSLGQGRANEKLFF
TRBJ1-4 | - | TRBV5-1 | - | TGCGCCAGCAGCCCTAGTGGGGGAGGGGATGAAAAACTGTTTTTT | CASSPSGGGDEKLFF
TRBJ1-5 | once | TRBV2 | - | TGTGCCGCCGCCCCCGGGACTGGAAAGGGTCAGCCCCAGCATTTT | CAAAPGTGKGQPQHF
TRBJ1-1 | - | TRBV9 | - | TGTGCCAGCAGTGCATACAGGGCTGGTGAAGCTTTCTTT | CASSAYRAGEAFF
TRBJ2-5 | - | TRBV27 | TRBD2 | TGTGCCAGCAGGACCAGCGGGGAAGAGACCCAGTACTTC | CASRTSGEETQYF
TRBJ1-2 | - | TRBV2 | - | TGTGCCAGCACTCGGGACAAAACTTTTGGCTACACCTTC | CASTRDKTFGYTF
TRBJ2-1 | - | TRBV7-9 | - | TGTGCCAGCAGCCCCTCCGGGAGCTCCTACAATGAGCAGTTCTTC | CASSPSGSSYNEQFF
TRBJ2-1 | - | TRBV2 | - | TGTGCCAGCAGCTCCAGCGGAGGCTCCTACAATGAGCAGTTCTTC | CASSSSGGSYNEQFF
TRBJ2-1 | - | TRBV18 | TRBD1 | TGTGCCAGCTCACCACCGGGGACAGCACCTTACAATGAGCAGTTCTTC | CASSPPGTAPYNEQFF
TRBJ2-3 | - | TRBV5-4 | TRBD2 | TGTGCCAGCAGCCCACCCCCGACTAGCGGGAGTGGTGCAGATACGCAGTATTTT | CASSPPPTSGSGADTQYF
TRBJ2-5 | once | TRBV5-4 | - | TGTGCCAGCTGGGGAAGGGGAGGAAGGGAGACCCAGTACTTC | CASWGRGGRETQYF
TRBJ1-5 | - | TRBV5-5 | - | TGTGCCAGCAGCTTCGGGGGCAATCAGCCCCAGCATTTT | CASSFGGNQPQHF
TRBJ1-5 | - | TRBV7-6 | - | TGTGCCAGCAGCTTAGCGCTGGGGCTAGATGGCAATCAGCCCCAGCATTTT | CASSLALGLDGNQPQHF
TRBJ2-7 | - | TRBV6-5 | - | TGTGCCAGCAAGGGTTCGGGCGGACTCTCCTACGAGCAGTACTTC | CASKGSGGLSYEQYF
TRBJ1-1 | - | TRBV9 | TRBD1 | TGTGCCAGCAGCGGGGGGACAGTCAACGGGGGCACTGAAGCTTTCTTT | CASSGGTVNGGTEAFF
TRBJ1-2 | - | TRBV19 | - | TGTGCCAGTAGCCCGGCTAACTATGGCTACACCTTC | CASSPANYGYTF
TRBJ1-5 | - | TRBV5-3 | TRBD1 | TGTGCCAGAAGCTACGGGACAGGTTTAGATCAGCCCCAGCATTTT | CARSYGTGLDQPQHF
TRBJ2-7 | once | TRBV7-2 | - | TGTGCCAGCAGCTTATCCCCCCAGTACTACGAGCAGTACTTC | CASSLSPQYYEQYF
TRBJ2-7 | few | TRBV6-6 | TRBD1 | TGTGCCAGCAGTTACGCCGACAGGGGTTACGAGCAGTACTTC | CASSYADRGYEQYF
TRBJ2-5 | - | TRBV2 | - | TGTGCCAGCAGTGTGGACAATACCCTGAAAGCGTTTCTGGTTGAGACCCAGTACTTC | CASSVDNTLKAFLVETQYF
TRBJ2-2 | - | TRBV9 | TRBD2 | TGTGCCAGCAGCGTAGCTGGGACTAGCGGGGGGGCGAACACCGGGGAGCTGTTTTTT | CASSVAGTSGGANTGELFF
TRBJ2-7 | few | TRBV19 | - | TGTGCCAGTAGTATCACCGGGACCTACGAGCAGTACTTC | CASSITGTYEQYF
TRBJ1-3 | once | TRBV19 | - | TGTGCCAGTAGGGACATTCCTGGAAACACCATATATTTT | CASRDIPGNTIYF
TRBJ2-1 | few | TRBV4-1 | TRBD1 | TGCGCCAGCAGCCCGAGGACAGGGAAGAAGTTCTTC | CASSPRTGKKFF
TRBJ1-2 | - | TRBV5-4 | - | TGTGCCAGCAGCAAAGGGGGAGTATTGGGCTACACCTTC | CASSKGGVLGYTF
TRBJ2-3 | few | TRBV27 | - | TGTGCCAGCAGCTGGCAGGGGTACACAGATACGCAGTATTTT | CASSWQGYTDTQYF
TRBJ2-5 | - | TRBV6-6 | - | TGTGCCAGCACCCACGGGACATTCCAAGAGACCCAGTACTTC | CASTHGTFQETQYF
TRBJ1-1 | once | TRBV27 | - | TGTGCCAGCAGTTTAATGGGGGGGGTCGCTGAAGCTTTCTTT | CASSLMGGVAEAFF
TRBJ2-1 | - | TRBV19 | TRBD1 | TGTGCCAGTAGTAGACAGGGGACTTACAATGAGCAGTTCTTC | CASSRQGTYNEQFF
TRBJ2-3 | - | TRBV18 | - | TGTGCCAGCTCACCACGGTGGCAGGGTAATGGAGATACGCAGTATTTT | CASSPRWQGNGDTQYF
TRBJ2-7 | - | TRBV10-3 | TRBD1 | TGTGCCATCAGTGAGGGAAGGGGGCAAGTAGGATACGAGCAGTACTTC | CAISEGRGQVGYEQYF